This passage covers 17 T cell receptor beta chains from one sample sequenced in a study of shared T cell receptors in the human thymus. Repertoires were generated with immunoSEQ multiplex PCR, while TCRdb's copy carries only in-frame clones and drops some. The sample includes roughly 500,000 clones, 75% to 80% of them seen just once. This sample was also put to use in a study of human thymus T cells.

Sequenced sample: thymocytes. The receptors were gathered from a boy under three years old with a congenital heart defect.

The chain is built from TRBV14 and TRBJ1-1, with TRBD1 identical over 8 bases. V lost 3 bases, J lost 11 bases, and 17 bases stayed unmatched. In germline, CDR1 is SGHDN, CDR2 FVKESK. This CDR3 has 16 residues. The CDR3 region has the DNA TGTGCCAGCAGCCACGGGGACTATAGGCAGGGGGCATCGGCTTTCTTT. The encoded protein is CASSHGDYRQGASAFF.

This clone was seen a handful of times. This chain links TRBV2 with TRBJ2-7; D perhaps matches TRBD2 (6 bases). This CDR3 spans 17 amino acids. The V end was cut by 3 bases, the J end by 4 bases, with 22 bases between. CDR1 SNHLY and CDR2 FYNNEI come from the germline V gene. The CDR3, as DNA: TGTGCCAGCAGTGATTCGGAGGGCTTCCGGCAAAGGTACGAGCAGTACTTC. Translated: CASSDSEGFRQRYEQYF.

Points on this clone: This specimen includes other DNA sequences encoding the same CDR3. The V gene is TRBV6-1, the J gene TRBJ2-7; TRBD2 aligns across 9 bases. The germline gives CDR1 MNHNS, CDR2 SASEGT. J lost 0 bases, V lost 1 base, and 4 bases had no gene match. CDR3 length: 16 amino acids. The CDR3 loop is CASSEGGAGGSYEQYF. The CDR3 bases are TGTGCCAGCAGTGAAGGAGGAGCGGGAGGCTCCTACGAGCAGTACTTC.

V gene TRBV19 combines with J gene TRBJ1-5, with D perhaps matching TRBD1 (5 bases). V shed 5 bases and J shed 3 bases, with 11 bases lying between them. CDR1 is LNHDA, CDR2 SQIVND, per germline (reference sequence). The length of the CDR3 is 14 residues. The DNA for the CDR3 is TGTGCCAGTAGTCCCACAGGATTCAATCAGCCCCAGCATTTT. This encodes CASSPTGFNQPQHF.

The rearrangement uses TRBV4-2 and TRBJ2-1; possibly TRBD2 for D (5 bases). The CDR3 sequence is 14 residues long. The V and J ends lost 1 base and 8 bases respectively, with 12 bases between them. Germline V gives CDR1 LGHNA, CDR2 YNFKEQ. The CDR3 is CASSQGEPSDEQFF. CDR3 DNA sequence: TGTGCCAGCAGCCAAGGGGAGCCCTCCGATGAGCAGTTCTTC.

This rearrangement joins TRBV28 to TRBJ2-3; a possible D gene is TRBD1 (5 bases). The CDR3 totals 16 residues. Germline lookup yields CDR1 MDHEN and CDR2 SYDVKM. The germline V and J ends were trimmed by 3 bases and 3 bases, with 16 bases remaining between them. This chain's CDR3 is CASSFIRALGTDTQYF. The CDR3 bases are TGTGCCAGCAGTTTCATCAGGGCCCTGGGGACAGATACGCAGTATTTT.

This clone was detected only a few times. The gene calls are TRBV19 and TRBJ2-3; TRBD2 might be the D (5 bases). V lost 7 bases and J 0 bases, leaving 8 bases between the germline ends. The CDR3 length is 13 residues. Germline loops: CDR1 LNHDA, CDR2 SQIVND (reference sequence). DNA for the CDR3: TGTGCCAGTAAAAGCGGCAGCACAGATACGCAGTATTTT. Translated: CASKSGSTDTQYF.

The rearrangement links TRBV5-6 to TRBJ2-3; D possibly corresponds to TRBD2 (6 bases). The CDR3 is 18 amino acids. Germline values: CDR1 SGHDT, CDR2 YYEEEE. Trimming took 0 bases from V and 1 from J, leaving 18 bases between them. The CDR3 loop is CASSLALERPGGTDTQYF. The DNA for the CDR3 is TGTGCCAGCAGCTTGGCTTTGGAGAGGCCGGGGGGCACAGATACGCAGTATTTT.

The gene calls are TRBV28 and TRBJ2-7; D ambiguous. CDR3 length equals 13 residues. Deletions cut 5 bases from V and 1 base from J, with 9 bases between. The germline V gene has CDR1 MDHEN and CDR2 SYDVKM. The CDR3 DNA reads TGTGCCAGCAGTGGGCCGCTGTCCTACGAGCAGTACTTC. The encoded protein is CASSGPLSYEQYF.

The J gene is TRBJ1-3, the V gene TRBV7-9; maybe TRBD1 (6 bases). The V and J ends lost 5 bases and 1 base respectively, with 9 bases between them. CDR1 is SEHNR and CDR2 is FQNEAQ in the germline V gene (reference sequence). This CDR3 has 14 amino acids. CDR3 bases: TGTGCCAGCAGCAAACAGGGTTCTGGAAACACCATATATTTT. It codes for CASSKQGSGNTIYF.

The V call is TRBV7-3, the J call TRBJ1-2; D is possibly TRBD1 (5 bases). V gave up 3 bases and J gave up 4 bases, with 12 bases separating them. CDR1 is SGHTA and CDR2 is FQGTGA in the germline V gene. There are 14 residues in the CDR3. CDR3 sequence (DNA): TGTGCCAGCAGCTTTGGGGCCTTGGGCTATGGCTACACCTTC. Translating it yields CASSFGALGYGYTF.

The CDR3 coding sequence is TGTGCCAGCAGTGGGCTAGCGAATGAGCAGTTCTTC. Its protein is CASSGLANEQFF. This chain connects TRBV2 to TRBJ2-1; possibly TRBD2 for D (6 bases). Trimming stripped 4 bases from V and 7 bases from J, with 8 bases between. The CDR3 is 12 residues long. CDR1 is SNHLY and CDR2 is FYNNEI in the germline V gene.

This chain joins TRBV27 and TRBJ1-1, with 7 bases aligning to TRBD1. The germline V gene encodes CDR1 MNHEY and CDR2 SMNVEV (reference sequence). V was pared by 8 bases and J by 3 bases, with 12 bases of the junction left unmatched. This CDR3 has 15 amino acids. CDR3 nucleotide sequence: TGTGCCAGCTTCGGGGGAACCGACAGGGACACTGAAGCTTTCTTT. It specifies CASFGGTDRDTEAFF.

The V gene is TRBV15, the J gene TRBJ2-1, with TRBD2 matching over 9 bases. Losses at the gene ends were 0 bases for V and 0 bases for J; bases not matched to a gene: 0. CDR1 is LNHNV, CDR2 YYDKDF, per germline (reference sequence). The CDR3 contains 16 residues. CDR3: CATSREREGSYNEQFF. CDR3 nucleotide sequence: TGTGCCACCAGCAGAGAGCGGGAGGGCTCCTACAATGAGCAGTTCTTC.

This chain connects TRBV10-2 to TRBJ2-7; TRBD1 might be the D (5 bases). Trimming took 0 bases from V and 6 from J, leaving 15 bases between them. The CDR3 extends over 15 amino acids. CDR1 WSHSY and CDR2 SAAADI come from the germline V gene. CDR3 sequence: CASSESGAPRGEQYF. The CDR3 DNA sequence: TGCGCCAGCAGTGAGTCTGGGGCCCCGCGAGGCGAGCAGTACTTC.

The rearrangement joins TRBV18 to TRBJ2-2, with 14 bases fitting TRBD2. The CDR3 has 18 residues. CDR1 KGHSH and CDR2 LQKENI come from the germline V gene. V lost 4 bases, J lost 7 bases, and 11 bases stayed unmatched. DNA of the CDR3: TGTGCCAGCTCACTCCCGGGACTAGCGGGAGAAGGGAACGGGGAGCTGTTTTTT. Its translation: CASSLPGLAGEGNGELFF. Full variable domain (outside the CDR3, taken from reference TRBV18 and TRBJ2-2): NAGVMQNPRHLVRRRGQEARLRCSPMKGHSHVYWYRQLPEEGLKFMVYLQKENIIDESGMPKERFSAEFPKEGPSILRIQQVVRGDSAAYFCASSLPGLAGEGNGELFFGEGSRLTVL.

The gene calls are TRBV19 and TRBJ2-1; 14 bases line up with TRBD2. Germline assignment: CDR1 LNHDA and CDR2 SQIVND (reference sequence). CDR3 size: 16 residues. Trimming removed 5 bases from V and 4 bases from J; junction bases left unmatched: 4. The DNA of the CDR3 is TGTGCCAGTAGTGTCGGGACTAGCGGGAGTTACAATGAGCAGTTCTTC. Translating gives CASSVGTSGSYNEQFF.